The 28 T cell receptor beta chains reported below all come from one sample, sequenced in a study of CD8 T cells in Susac syndrome. RNA amounts of about 0.5 to 1 ug underwent reverse transcription with random hexamers. TCRdb called the immunoSEQ multiplex PCR reads again in MiXCR, with one record for every CDR3 protein. The sample yields a few hundred thousand distinct CDR3 sequences, around 83% seen once. The source material was CD8+ T cells from PBMCs. The source is a human donor with multiple sclerosis.

The V call is TRBV2, the J call TRBJ1-1; D call uncertain. CDR3 length: 16 amino acids. Germline V gene data show CDR1 as SNHLY and CDR2 as FYNNEI. V was clipped by 8 bases and J by 2 bases, with 21 bases between them. Here the CDR3 DNA reads TGTGCCAGCGGCTTGAAAGGGTTGGGTCGAAACACTGAAGCTTTCTTT. Protein product: CASGLKGLGRNTEAFF.

This rearrangement joins TRBV4-1 to TRBJ2-2; no reliable D call. The germline V and J ends were trimmed by 2 bases and 2 bases, with 9 bases remaining between them. Germline V gene lookup returns CDR1 MGHRA and CDR2 YSYEKL. The CDR3 has 15 amino acids. The CDR3 is CASSQIFGNTGELFF. The DNA of the CDR3 is TGCGCCAGCAGCCAAATCTTTGGTAACACCGGGGAGCTGTTTTTT.

J is TRBJ2-7 and V is TRBV20-1, with 8 bases identical to TRBD1. This CDR3 is built from 15 residues. The ends lost 1 base at V and 6 bases at J; junction bases unmatched: 11. The germline CDR1 and CDR2 sequences are DFQATT and SNEGSKA (reference sequence). CDR3 nucleotide sequence: TGCAGTGCTAGAGTCTGGGGGCAGGGGGCGGTCGAGCAGTACTTC. Its translation: CSARVWGQGAVEQYF.

The chain employs TRBV6-1 and TRBJ1-4, with D perhaps matching TRBD1 (6 bases). Germline lookup yields CDR1 MNHNS and CDR2 SASEGT. CDR3 length: 19 residues. Trimming pared 6 bases from V and 8 bases from J, leaving 31 bases between. The CDR3 bases are TGTGCCAGCAGCCCTATACCCGCTCAAGGGCAGGGGATGGAGGAAAAACTGTTTTTT. It encodes CASSPIPAQGQGMEEKLFF.

The chain recombines TRBV12-3 or TRBV12-4 with TRBJ2-7; D tentatively fits TRBD1 or TRBD2 (6 bases each). The V end lost 3 bases, the J end lost 0 bases, and 15 bases lay between the germline ends. The CDR3 is made up of 16 amino acids. The CDR3 region is CASSFRGPRPSYEQYF. In DNA form, the CDR3 reads TGTGCCAGCAGTTTTCGGGGGCCGCGACCCTCCTACGAGCAGTACTTC.

This clonotype was observed a handful of times. The rearrangement joins TRBV3-1 to TRBJ2-7; D uncertain. Germline V gives CDR1 LGHDT, CDR2 YNNKEL (reference sequence). V shed 4 bases and J shed 0 bases, with 13 bases lying between them. The CDR3 extends over 15 amino acids. CDR3 DNA: TGTGCCAGCAGCCCCTGGGCAGAAGCCTCCTACGAGCAGTACTTC. This encodes CASSPWAEASYEQYF.

This chain joins TRBV6-5 and TRBJ2-7; D not resolved. Trimming left V 0 bases short and J 3 bases short, with 9 bases between. This CDR3 comprises 14 residues. Germline V gives CDR1 MNHEY, CDR2 SVGAGI. The chain's CDR3 is CASSYSTPNYEQYF. The CDR3 coding sequence is TGTGCCAGCAGTTACTCGACTCCCAACTACGAGCAGTACTTC.

The chain employs TRBV2 and TRBJ1-5; the match to TRBD1 covers 7 bases. The V gene's germline CDR1 is SNHLY and CDR2 FYNNEI. V lost 5 bases to trimming and J lost 1 base; unmatched junction nucleotides: 14. CDR3 size: 18 residues. The chain's CDR3 is CASSWDRTKAESNQPQHF. CDR3 bases: TGTGCCAGCAGTTGGGACAGAACAAAAGCCGAAAGCAATCAGCCCCAGCATTTT. Full variable domain (remainder filled in from reference TRBV2 and TRBJ1-5): EPEVTQTPSHQVTQMGQEVILRCVPISNHLYFYWYRQILGQKVEFLVSFYNNEISEKSEIFDDQFSVERPDGSNFTLKIRSTKLEDSAMYFCASSWDRTKAESNQPQHFGDGTRLSIL.

This clonotype was seen only a few times. The CDR3 region is CASSLSAGQPQHF. DNA for the CDR3: TGTGCCAGCAGCTTATCTGCGGGTCAGCCCCAGCATTTT. This chain uses TRBV7-6 with TRBJ1-5; D call uncertain. The CDR3 spans 13 residues. Germline V lookup: CDR1 SGHVS, CDR2 FNYEAQ. The V and J ends lost 2 bases and 6 bases respectively, with 8 bases between them.

The genes are TRBV24-1 and TRBJ2-1, with D perhaps TRBD1 (6 bases). V shed 6 bases and J shed 8 bases, with 19 bases lying between them. The CDR3 runs 15 residues. Germline loops: CDR1 KGHDR, CDR2 SFDVKD. As DNA, the CDR3 is TGTGCCACCAGTTCGGACAGTCCCTCGGGGCATGAGCAGTTCTTC. Translated: CATSSDSPSGHEQFF.

The chain employs TRBV30 and TRBJ2-2, with no clear D. Germline CDR1 is GTSNPN and CDR2 is SVGIG (reference sequence). The CDR3 contains 14 residues. Trimming removed 0 bases at V and 0 bases at J, with 5 bases between. CDR3 loop: CAWSVGSNTGELFF. The CDR3 nucleotides are TGTGCCTGGAGTGTAGGTTCGAACACCGGGGAGCTGTTTTTT.

V usage is TRBV9 and J usage is TRBJ2-7, with D possibly being TRBD1 (6 bases). Deletions cut 3 bases from V and 2 bases from J, with 12 bases between. CDR3 length: 14 amino acids. Germline-derived CDR1 and CDR2 are SGDLS and YYNGEE. CDR3 DNA: TGTGCCAGCAGCGCATCGGACAGCACCTACGAGCAGTACTTC. Translating it yields CASSASDSTYEQYF.

This clonotype occurred once. The chain couples TRBV19 to TRBJ1-1, with no clear D. There are 17 residues in the CDR3. V was cut by 4 bases and J by 5 bases, with 23 bases left in between. Germline loops: CDR1 LNHDA, CDR2 SQIVND (reference sequence). The CDR3 DNA reads as TGTGCCAGTAGTACCCACCTTTCCGAGACCTTGGAGACTGAAGCTTTCTTT. This encodes CASSTHLSETLETEAFF.

The chain employs TRBV20-1 and TRBJ1-5; D may be TRBD1 (5 bases). CDR1 and CDR2 from the germline V gene are DFQATT and SNEGSKA (reference sequence). Trimming stripped 2 bases from V and 1 base from J, with 15 bases between. The CDR3 is 16 residues long. The CDR3 region is CSARSYRDPSNQPQHF. The DNA of the CDR3 is TGCAGTGCTAGATCTTACCGGGACCCGAGCAATCAGCCCCAGCATTTT.

The gene calls are TRBV27 and TRBJ2-5; 12 nucleotides agree with TRBD2. J gave up 5 bases and V 5 bases, and 3 bases lay outside the gene matches. The germline V gene has CDR1 MNHEY and CDR2 SMNVEV (reference sequence). The CDR3 contains 14 residues. The CDR3 loop is CASSPLAGGETQYF. DNA of the CDR3: TGTGCCAGCAGTCCTCTAGCGGGGGGGGAGACCCAGTACTTC.

The genes are TRBV10-3 and TRBJ2-3; no reliable D call. From germline, CDR1 is ENHRY and CDR2 SYGVKD. The CDR3 loop spans 15 amino acids. Trimming cost V 2 bases and J 1 base, with 10 bases left between them. The CDR3 loop is CAISEQPSGTDTQYF. CDR3 DNA sequence: TGTGCCATCAGTGAGCAGCCGTCGGGCACAGATACGCAGTATTTT.

The chain is built from TRBV19 and TRBJ2-7; 11 nucleotides align to TRBD2. V shed 4 bases and J 3 bases; nucleotides not matched to a gene: 11. This CDR3 contains 17 residues. Germline V gene sequence: CDR1 LNHDA, CDR2 SQIVND (reference sequence). Here the CDR3 DNA reads TGTGCCAGTAGTAAAGCCTACACGACTAGCGGGAACTACGAGCAGTACTTC. This sequence encodes CASSKAYTTSGNYEQYF.

The chain couples TRBV7-2 to TRBJ1-1; 7 bases are a match to TRBD1. After removal of 3 bases from V and 6 bases from J, the junction contained 7 bases not matched to a gene. This CDR3 has 14 residues. Per germline, CDR1 SGHTA and CDR2 FQGNSA. For the CDR3, the DNA is TGTGCCAGCAGCTTCGACAGGGAAGTCCCTGAAGCTTTCTTT. It translates to CASSFDREVPEAFF.

V usage is TRBV6-1 and J usage is TRBJ1-2, with a tentative D call TRBD1 (5 bases). Trimming shortened V by 6 bases and J by 5 bases, and 22 bases separated the two germline ends. CDR1 and CDR2 (germline): MNHNS, SASEGT. The CDR3 covers 16 residues. The CDR3 sequence: CASRKIGDGIFYGYTF. CDR3 bases: TGTGCCAGCAGGAAAATTGGGGACGGGATATTTTATGGCTACACCTTC.

This rearrangement joins TRBV19 to TRBJ2-3; D is unclear. V lost 11 bases and J 1 base, leaving 7 bases between the germline ends. Germline CDR1 reads LNHDA; CDR2 reads SQIVND (reference sequence). The CDR3 covers 11 residues. DNA for the CDR3: TGTGCCTCGCTGGGCACAGATACGCAGTATTTT. Its protein is CASLGTDTQYF.

V and J are TRBV30 and TRBJ1-1; D remains ambiguous. The CDR3 is 14 residues long. Germline values: CDR1 GTSNPN, CDR2 SVGIG (reference sequence). V gave up 0 bases and J gave up 3 bases, with 11 bases separating them. The CDR3: CAWSVMTQDTEAFF. As DNA, the CDR3 is TGTGCCTGGAGTGTTATGACCCAGGACACTGAAGCTTTCTTT. Drawing the rest from reference TRBV30 and TRBJ1-1, the complete variable domain is SQTIHQWPATLVQPVGSPLSLECTVEGTSNPNLYWYRQAAGRGLQLLFYSVGIGQISSEVPQNLSASRPQDRQFILSSKKLLLSDSGFYLCAWSVMTQDTEAFFGQGTRLTVV.

This chain joins TRBV2 and TRBJ1-6; possibly TRBD1 for D (5 bases). The germline V and J ends were trimmed by 0 bases and 13 bases, with 13 bases remaining between them. CDR3 size: 14 residues. CDR1 is SNHLY and CDR2 is FYNNEI in the germline V gene. For the CDR3, the DNA is TGTGCCAGCAGTGAAGCAGGGGAGCTAGGGCCCCTCCACTTT. The encoded protein is CASSEAGELGPLHF.

V is TRBV4-1 and J is TRBJ2-2; a weak D match, TRBD1 (6 bases). Per germline, CDR1 MGHRA and CDR2 YSYEKL. CDR3 length: 15 amino acids. V was trimmed by 3 bases and J by 11 bases, leaving 19 bases between them. The CDR3 DNA reads TGCGCCAGCAGCCACGCAACAGGGCCGACGCTAGAGCTGTTTTTT. Translation: CASSHATGPTLELFF.

V is TRBV27 and J is TRBJ2-1; D remains unclear. Trimming took 6 bases from V and 8 from J, leaving 11 bases between them. Germline CDR1 MNHEY, CDR2 SMNVEV (reference sequence). The CDR3 sequence is 12 residues long. The DNA of the CDR3 is TGTGCCAGCAGCGTGACCGTGGATGAGCAGTTCTTC. Its protein product is CASSVTVDEQFF.

This rearrangement joins TRBV28 to TRBJ2-7, with 12 nucleotides matching TRBD2. Germline V gene lookup returns CDR1 MDHEN and CDR2 SYDVKM. The V and J ends lost 2 bases and 0 bases, in that order; junction bases with no gene match: 2. This CDR3 comprises 16 residues. CDR3 residues: CASSLVTSGSSYEQYF. For the CDR3, the DNA is TGTGCCAGCAGTTTAGTGACTAGCGGGAGCTCCTACGAGCAGTACTTC. The whole variable domain, filled in from reference TRBV28 and TRBJ2-7, reads DVKVTQSSRYLVKRTGEKVFLECVQDMDHENMFWYRQDPGLGLRLIYFSYDVKMKEKGDIPEGYSVSREKKERFSLILESASTNQTSMYLCASSLVTSGSSYEQYFGPGTRLTVT.

The chain links TRBV11-2 to TRBJ2-7; 9 bases are shared with TRBD2. This CDR3 comprises 15 residues. CDR1 SGHAT and CDR2 FQNNGV come from the germline V gene. The V segment lost 4 bases and the J segment 0 bases; nucleotides outside the gene matches: 4. This CDR3 reads CASSSSSGSSYEQYF. CDR3 DNA: TGTGCCAGCAGCTCCAGTAGCGGGAGCTCCTACGAGCAGTACTTC.

The V call is TRBV27, the J call TRBJ1-4; no clear D. V gave up 5 bases and J gave up 8 bases, with 15 bases separating them. The CDR3 length is 14 residues. The germline V gene has CDR1 MNHEY and CDR2 SMNVEV (reference sequence). This chain's CDR3 is CASSRGTEEEKLFF. The CDR3 nucleotides read TGTGCCAGCAGTCGGGGTACAGAGGAGGAAAAACTGTTTTTT. Combining the CDR3 with reference TRBV27 and TRBJ1-4 gives the whole variable domain EAQVTQNPRYLITVTGKKLTVTCSQNMNHEYMSWYRQDPGLGLRQIYYSMNVEVTDKGDVPEGYKVSRKEKRNFPLILESPSPNQTSLYFCASSRGTEEEKLFFGSGTQLSVL.

V is TRBV5-6 and J is TRBJ2-2; a possible D gene is TRBD1 (5 bases). The CDR3 sequence is 17 residues long. In germline, CDR1 is SGHDT, CDR2 YYEEEE. Trimming removed 0 bases from V and 1 base from J, with 13 bases in between. The chain's CDR3 is CASSLAWGSKNTGELFF. In DNA form, the CDR3 reads TGTGCCAGCAGCTTGGCGTGGGGCAGCAAGAACACCGGGGAGCTGTTTTTT.